Listed below are T cell receptor beta chains from one sample, sequenced in a study of cytomegalovirus exposure and HLA in healthy donors. Clones were read by immunoSEQ multiplex PCR, and TCRdb kept only the in-frame ones, dropping some. Altogether 93,000 or so clones are present, 60% to 85% being singletons, with the ten largest covering roughly 4%. Sample: PBMCs. The receptors here all came from a man aged 50 to 59 in good health and CMV-seropositive. The CDR3 runs from the conserved cysteine through the conserved F or W. The D gene is left open where the match is weak. For some rows the clone size is stated as once, few or many, or as a class when expanded; others skip it.

j_gene: TRBJ2-5
abundance: NA
v_gene: TRBV19
d_gene: NA
CDR3nt: TGTGCCAGTAGTATGAGGGAGACCCAGTACTTC
CDR3aa: CASSMRETQYF

j_gene: TRBJ2-3
abundance: NA
v_gene: TRBV6-5
d_gene: TRBD2
CDR3nt: TGTGCCAGCAGTTCTAGCGGGAGGAACACAGATGCGCAGTATTTT
CDR3aa: CASSSSGRNTDAQYF

j_gene: TRBJ2-2
abundance: NA
v_gene: TRBV4-2
d_gene: TRBD2
CDR3nt: TGTGCCAGCAGCCAGGCCCGCTTGACTAGCGGGTCGAACACCGGGGAGCTGTTTTTT
CDR3aa: CASSQARLTSGSNTGELFF

j_gene: TRBJ2-7
abundance: NA
v_gene: TRBV7-9
d_gene: NA
CDR3nt: TGTGCCAGCAGCTTAGTATTGGACTCCTCTGCCGAGCAGTACTTC
CDR3aa: CASSLVLDSSAEQYF

j_gene: TRBJ2-1
abundance: NA
v_gene: TRBV6-5
d_gene: TRBD2
CDR3nt: TGTGCCAGCAGTTACGGGGGGGGTAGGTATGAGCAGTTCTTC
CDR3aa: CASSYGGGRYEQFF

j_gene: TRBJ2-2
abundance: NA
v_gene: TRBV19
d_gene: NA
CDR3nt: TGTGCCAGTAGCGCCCACGGACAGAACACCGGGGAGCTGTTTTTT
CDR3aa: CASSAHGQNTGELFF

j_gene: TRBJ2-7
abundance: NA
v_gene: TRBV7-2
d_gene: TRBD2
CDR3nt: TGTGCCAGCAGCTTTAGCGGGACAAGCTCCTACGAGCAGTACTTC
CDR3aa: CASSFSGTSSYEQYF

j_gene: TRBJ2-6
abundance: NA
v_gene: TRBV19
d_gene: NA
CDR3nt: TGTGCCAGTAGTATAGATGGGGCGCTGGGGGCCAACGTCCTGACTTTC
CDR3aa: CASSIDGALGANVLTF

j_gene: TRBJ2-3
abundance: few
v_gene: TRBV13
d_gene: NA
CDR3nt: TGTGCCAGCAGCTTAGGCGGGATCCCGGGAAATACGCAGTATTTT
CDR3aa: CASSLGGIPGNTQYF

j_gene: TRBJ2-2
abundance: NA
v_gene: TRBV10-3
d_gene: TRBD2
CDR3nt: TGTGCCATCAGTGGCCGCCCCGGGAGGACCGGGGAGCTGTTTTTT
CDR3aa: CAISGRPGRTGELFF

j_gene: TRBJ2-1
abundance: NA
v_gene: TRBV7-3
d_gene: TRBD2
CDR3nt: TGTGCCAGCAGCTTAAATCCTAGCGGGACCTACAATGAGCAGTTCTTC
CDR3aa: CASSLNPSGTYNEQFF

j_gene: TRBJ1-6
abundance: NA
v_gene: TRBV7-2
d_gene: NA
CDR3nt: TGTGCCAGCAGCTCCCACAGTAGAGATTCACCCCTCCACTTT
CDR3aa: CASSSHSRDSPLHF

j_gene: TRBJ1-2
abundance: NA
v_gene: TRBV5-1
d_gene: NA
CDR3nt: TGCGCCAGCAGCTTGGACGGGGGGCTGATGTGGGGCTACACCTTC
CDR3aa: CASSLDGGLMWGYTF

j_gene: TRBJ2-2
abundance: few
v_gene: TRBV28
d_gene: TRBD1
CDR3nt: TGTGCCAGCAGAACCCGGGACAGGGGTAACACCGGGGAGCTGTTTTTT
CDR3aa: CASRTRDRGNTGELFF

j_gene: TRBJ2-7
abundance: NA
v_gene: TRBV5-1
d_gene: TRBD1
CDR3nt: TGCGCCAGCGGCCGTGATGCGACAGGGGGCGTCGAGCAGTACTTC
CDR3aa: CASGRDATGGVEQYF

j_gene: TRBJ1-1
abundance: NA
v_gene: TRBV13
d_gene: NA
CDR3nt: TGTGCCAGCAGCTCCCACGTCCAGGTTGGTGGTGCGAACACTGAAGCTTTCTTT
CDR3aa: CASSSHVQVGGANTEAFF

j_gene: TRBJ1-5
abundance: NA
v_gene: TRBV6-5
d_gene: NA
CDR3nt: TGTGCCAGCAGCCGGTCGGGGAATCAGCCCCAGCATTTT
CDR3aa: CASSRSGNQPQHF

j_gene: TRBJ2-4
abundance: few
v_gene: TRBV2
d_gene: NA
CDR3nt: TGTGCCAGCAGTGAATTGGGGGCTAGCCGTAACATTCAGTACTTC
CDR3aa: CASSELGASRNIQYF

j_gene: TRBJ2-7
abundance: NA
v_gene: TRBV18
d_gene: TRBD1
CDR3nt: TGTGCCAGCTCACCGACAGGGGGCTACGAGCAGTACTTC
CDR3aa: CASSPTGGYEQYF

j_gene: TRBJ2-2
abundance: NA
v_gene: TRBV19
d_gene: TRBD1
CDR3nt: TGTGCCAGTAGGGGACAGGTCGGGGAGCTGTTTTTT
CDR3aa: CASRGQVGELFF

j_gene: TRBJ2-7
abundance: NA
v_gene: TRBV28
d_gene: NA
CDR3nt: TGTGCCAGCAGTCGAGGCAGGGGTTACGAGCAGTACTTC
CDR3aa: CASSRGRGYEQYF

j_gene: TRBJ2-2
abundance: once
v_gene: TRBV5-1
d_gene: NA
CDR3nt: TGCGCCAGCAGCTTCCAAGGGGCTGACACCGGGGAGCTGTTTTTT
CDR3aa: CASSFQGADTGELFF

j_gene: TRBJ2-3
abundance: NA
v_gene: TRBV30
d_gene: NA
CDR3nt: TGTGCCTGGAGTGTAGAAGCGTCCCTCACAGATACGCAGTATTTT
CDR3aa: CAWSVEASLTDTQYF

j_gene: TRBJ2-7
abundance: NA
v_gene: TRBV11-2
d_gene: NA
CDR3nt: TGTGCCAGCAGCGTTGGGATCGGGACTGTGTCCTACGAGCAGTACTTC
CDR3aa: CASSVGIGTVSYEQYF

j_gene: TRBJ2-1
abundance: NA
v_gene: TRBV5-7
d_gene: NA
CDR3nt: TGTGCCAGCAGCACAGCAGGGGATGAGCAGTTCTTC
CDR3aa: CASSTAGDEQFF

j_gene: TRBJ2-3
abundance: NA
v_gene: TRBV18
d_gene: NA
CDR3nt: TGTGCCAGCTCACGGCGGGGCCCCGCTGGGACAGATACGCAGTATTTT
CDR3aa: CASSRRGPAGTDTQYF

j_gene: TRBJ2-1
abundance: NA
v_gene: TRBV30
d_gene: NA
CDR3nt: TGTGCCTGGAGTGTAGATAGCGGCCCTTACAATGAGCAGTTCTTC
CDR3aa: CAWSVDSGPYNEQFF

j_gene: TRBJ1-1
abundance: NA
v_gene: TRBV7-2
d_gene: NA
CDR3nt: TGTGCCAGCAGCTCGGACAGGAACACTGAAGCTTTCTTT
CDR3aa: CASSSDRNTEAFF

j_gene: TRBJ2-5
abundance: NA
v_gene: TRBV7-9
d_gene: TRBD1
CDR3nt: TGTGCCAGCAGCCCGAACAGGGGGGAAGAGACCCAGTACTTC
CDR3aa: CASSPNRGEETQYF

j_gene: TRBJ2-1
abundance: NA
v_gene: TRBV27
d_gene: TRBD1
CDR3nt: TGTGCCAGCAGTTCAAACAACGGGACAGGGAAATACAATGAGCAGTTCTTC
CDR3aa: CASSSNNGTGKYNEQFF

j_gene: TRBJ2-7
abundance: NA
v_gene: TRBV6-5
d_gene: NA
CDR3nt: TGTGCCAGCAGTTACTCGCGGGTCTCCTACGAGCAGTACTTC
CDR3aa: CASSYSRVSYEQYF

j_gene: TRBJ1-2
abundance: NA
v_gene: TRBV28
d_gene: NA
CDR3nt: TGTGCCAGCGCAGAGGCCCCCTATGGCTACACCTTC
CDR3aa: CASAEAPYGYTF

j_gene: TRBJ2-7
abundance: NA
v_gene: TRBV5-1
d_gene: NA
CDR3nt: TGCGCCAGCAGCCCCCTCGCGGGAAACTACGGAGAGCAGTACTTC
CDR3aa: CASSPLAGNYGEQYF